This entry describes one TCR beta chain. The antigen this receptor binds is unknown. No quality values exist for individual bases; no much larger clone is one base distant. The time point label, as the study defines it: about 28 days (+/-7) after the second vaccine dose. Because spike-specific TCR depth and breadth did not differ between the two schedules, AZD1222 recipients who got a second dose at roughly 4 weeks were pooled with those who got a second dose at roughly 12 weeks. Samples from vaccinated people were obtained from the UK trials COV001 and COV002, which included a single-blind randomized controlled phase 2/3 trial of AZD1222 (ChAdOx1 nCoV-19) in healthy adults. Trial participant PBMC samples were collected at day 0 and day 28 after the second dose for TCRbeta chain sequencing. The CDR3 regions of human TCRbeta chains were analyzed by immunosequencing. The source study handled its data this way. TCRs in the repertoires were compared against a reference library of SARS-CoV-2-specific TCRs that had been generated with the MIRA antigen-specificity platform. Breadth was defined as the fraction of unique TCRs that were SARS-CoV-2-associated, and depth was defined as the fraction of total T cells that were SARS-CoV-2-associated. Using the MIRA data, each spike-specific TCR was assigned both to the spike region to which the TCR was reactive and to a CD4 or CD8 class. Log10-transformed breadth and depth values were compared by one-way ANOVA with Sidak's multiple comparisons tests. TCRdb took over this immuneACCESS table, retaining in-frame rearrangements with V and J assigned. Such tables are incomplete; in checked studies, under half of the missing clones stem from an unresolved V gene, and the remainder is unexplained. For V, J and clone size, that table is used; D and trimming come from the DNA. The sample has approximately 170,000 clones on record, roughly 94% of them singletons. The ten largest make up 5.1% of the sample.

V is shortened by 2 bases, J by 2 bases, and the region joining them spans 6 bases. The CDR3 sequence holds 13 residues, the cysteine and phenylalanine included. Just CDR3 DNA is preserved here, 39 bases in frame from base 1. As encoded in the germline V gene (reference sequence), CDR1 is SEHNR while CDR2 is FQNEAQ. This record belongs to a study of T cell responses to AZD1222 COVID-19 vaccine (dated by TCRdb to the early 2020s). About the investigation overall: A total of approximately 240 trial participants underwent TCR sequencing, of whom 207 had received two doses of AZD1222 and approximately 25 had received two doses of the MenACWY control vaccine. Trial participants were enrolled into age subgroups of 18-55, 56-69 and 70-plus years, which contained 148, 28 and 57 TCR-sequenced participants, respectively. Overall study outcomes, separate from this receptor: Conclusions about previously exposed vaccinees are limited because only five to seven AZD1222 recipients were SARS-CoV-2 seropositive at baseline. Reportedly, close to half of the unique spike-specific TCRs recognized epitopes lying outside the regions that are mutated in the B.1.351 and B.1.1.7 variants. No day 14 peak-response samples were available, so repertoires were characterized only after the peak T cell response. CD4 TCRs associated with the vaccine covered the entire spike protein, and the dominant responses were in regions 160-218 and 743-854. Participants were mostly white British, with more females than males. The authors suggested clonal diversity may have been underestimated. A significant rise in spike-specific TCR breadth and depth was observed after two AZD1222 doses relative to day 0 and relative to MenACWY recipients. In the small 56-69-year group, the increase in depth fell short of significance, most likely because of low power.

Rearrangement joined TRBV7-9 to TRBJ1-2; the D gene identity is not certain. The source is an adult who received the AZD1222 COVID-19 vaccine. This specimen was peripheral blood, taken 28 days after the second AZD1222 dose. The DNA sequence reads TGTGCCAGCAGCTTATTACAGAACTATGGCTACACCTTC. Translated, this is CASSLLQNYGYTF.